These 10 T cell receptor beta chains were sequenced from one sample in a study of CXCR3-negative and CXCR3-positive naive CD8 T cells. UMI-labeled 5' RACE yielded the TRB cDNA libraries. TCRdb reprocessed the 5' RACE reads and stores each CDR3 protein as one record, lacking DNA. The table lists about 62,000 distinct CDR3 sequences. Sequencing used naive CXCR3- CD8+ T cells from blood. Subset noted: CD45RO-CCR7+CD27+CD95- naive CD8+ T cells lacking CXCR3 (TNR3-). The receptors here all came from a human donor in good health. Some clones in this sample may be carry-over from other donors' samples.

CDR3 protein: CASSLLGSTDTQYF. The chain couples TRBV7-8 to TRBJ2-3. The CDR3 covers 14 residues. Germline CDR1 SGHVS, CDR2 FQNEAQ. Based on the CDR3 plus reference TRBV7-8 and TRBJ2-3, the full variable domain is GAGVSQSPRYKVAKRGQDVALRCDPISGHVSLFWYQQALGQGPEFLTYFQNEAQLDKSGLPSDRFFAERPEGSVSTLKIQRTQQEDSAVYLCASSLLGSTDTQYFGPGTRLTVL.

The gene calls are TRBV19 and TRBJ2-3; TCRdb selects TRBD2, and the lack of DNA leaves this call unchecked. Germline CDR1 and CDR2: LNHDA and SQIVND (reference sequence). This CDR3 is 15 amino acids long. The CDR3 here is CASSSGLAGTDTQYF.

CDR3 amino acids: CASSMTGGFGGAMNTEAFF. The chain is built from TRBV19 and TRBJ1-1; checking the TCRdb D call of TRBD1 is not possible without DNA. CDR3 length: 19 amino acids. The germline V gene encodes CDR1 LNHDA and CDR2 SQIVND (reference sequence).

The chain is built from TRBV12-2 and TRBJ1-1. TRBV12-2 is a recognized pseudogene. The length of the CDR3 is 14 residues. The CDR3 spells CASRLGGLPTEAFF.

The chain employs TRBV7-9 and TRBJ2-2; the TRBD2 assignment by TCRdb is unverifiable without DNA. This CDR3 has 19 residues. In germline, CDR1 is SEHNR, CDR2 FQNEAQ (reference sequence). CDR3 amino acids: CASSLERLAGVPNTGELFF. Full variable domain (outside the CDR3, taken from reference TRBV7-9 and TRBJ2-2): DTGVSQNPRHKITKRGQNVTFRCDPISEHNRLYWYRQTLGQGPEFLTYFQNEAQLEKSRLLSDRFSAERPKGSFSTLEIQRTEQGDSAMYLCASSLERLAGVPNTGELFFGEGSRLTVL.

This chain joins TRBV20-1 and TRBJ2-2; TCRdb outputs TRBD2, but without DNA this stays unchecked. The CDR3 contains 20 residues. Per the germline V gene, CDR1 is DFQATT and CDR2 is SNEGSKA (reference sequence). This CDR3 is CSARDTPGLAGFSNTGELFF.

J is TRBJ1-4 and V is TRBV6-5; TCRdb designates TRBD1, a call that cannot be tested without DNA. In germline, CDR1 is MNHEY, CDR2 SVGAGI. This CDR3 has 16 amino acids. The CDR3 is CASSYSYRQGNEKLFF.

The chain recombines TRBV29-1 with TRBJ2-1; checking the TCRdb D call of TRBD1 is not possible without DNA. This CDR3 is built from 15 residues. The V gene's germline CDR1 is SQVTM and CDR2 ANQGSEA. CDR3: CSVEIVLTPRNEQFF.

CDR3: CASSSTASGNTIYF. This rearrangement joins TRBV6-5 to TRBJ1-3. The germline CDR1 and CDR2 sequences are MNHEY and SVGAGI. The CDR3 covers 14 residues.

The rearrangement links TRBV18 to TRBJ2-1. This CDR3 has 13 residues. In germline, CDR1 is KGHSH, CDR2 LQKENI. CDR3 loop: CASSPFRDNEQFF.